The sequence of this TCR beta chain was determined in a study of beta chain features in type 1 diabetes. General study results and limits: For Type 1 diabetes patients, all four CD4+ subsets carried TCRB CDR3s that were moderately but significantly shorter. Patients with type 1 diabetes carried fewer insertions and had more deletions at their VDJ junctions.

A note on this clone: Its antigen is currently unknown.

CDR1 is MNHEY, CDR2 SVGAGI, per germline. This CDR3 contains 16 residues. The ends lost 4 bases at V and 5 bases at J; junction bases unmatched: 12. The isolated RNA, all of it, was reverse transcribed, so expressed TCRB transcripts were what got sequenced. Naive, central memory and regulatory T cell samples came to a mean of approximately 3.57 million reads. The data were produced by immunoSEQ multiplex PCR, yet TCRdb's version contains in-frame clones alone and is incomplete. The sample contains more than 250,000 clones, around 21% of which appear only once. V gene TRBV6-5 combines with J gene TRBJ2-7; 9 nucleotides match TRBD1. The sequenced sample consisted of naive CD4+ T cells from blood. The clonotype comes from a woman aged 40 to 50 with type 1 diabetes. CDR3 DNA sequence: TGTGCCAGCAGTTCTCTGGGACAGGGCTTGGGTGACGAGCAGTACTTC. Amino acid sequence: CASSSLGQGLGDEQYF.